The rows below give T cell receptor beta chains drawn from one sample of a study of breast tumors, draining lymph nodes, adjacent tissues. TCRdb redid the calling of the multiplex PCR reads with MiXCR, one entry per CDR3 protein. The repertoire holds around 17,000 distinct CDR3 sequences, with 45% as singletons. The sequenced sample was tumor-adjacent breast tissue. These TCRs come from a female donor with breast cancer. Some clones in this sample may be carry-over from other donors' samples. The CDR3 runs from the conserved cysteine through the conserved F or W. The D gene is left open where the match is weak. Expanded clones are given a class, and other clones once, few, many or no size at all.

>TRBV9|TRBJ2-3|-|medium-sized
TGTGCCAGCAGCGCTGAGGGGGTCAATCCGTCCACAGATACGCAGTATTTT
CASSAEGVNPSTDTQYF
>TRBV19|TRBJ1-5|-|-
TGTGCCAGTAGTATGAGGACAGCTTATCAGCCCCAGCATTTT
CASSMRTAYQPQHF
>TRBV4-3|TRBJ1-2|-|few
TGCGCCAGCAGACCTGACAGCATCGGTGGCTACACCTTC
CASRPDSIGGYTF
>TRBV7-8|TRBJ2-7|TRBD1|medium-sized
TGTGCCAGCAGCTTAGGAACCGGGACAGGGGGCTACGAGCAGTACTTC
CASSLGTGTGGYEQYF
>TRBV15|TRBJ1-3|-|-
TGTGCCACCAGCGGAGGGAGGTCTGGAAACACCATATATTTT
CATSGGRSGNTIYF
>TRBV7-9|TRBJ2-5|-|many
TGTGCCAGCAGCTTGTGGGGAAGAGGAGAGACCCAGTACTTC
CASSLWGRGETQYF
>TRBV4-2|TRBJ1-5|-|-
TGTGCCAGCAGCCAGGGAGGGGGGGATAGCAATCAGCCCCAGCATTTT
CASSQGGGDSNQPQHF
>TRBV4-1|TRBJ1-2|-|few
TGCGCCTCGGCGGGGGGCCATGGCTACACCTTC
CASAGGHGYTF
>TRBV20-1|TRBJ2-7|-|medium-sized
TGCAGTGCTAGAGATAGCCGGACGCCCTACGAGCAGTACTTC
CSARDSRTPYEQYF
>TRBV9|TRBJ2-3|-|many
TGTGCCAGCAGCGAGGGGGGGGGGCGCGGCACAGATACGCAGTATTTT
CASSEGGGRGTDTQYF
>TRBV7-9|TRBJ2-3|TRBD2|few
TGTGCCAGCAGCTTAGGTCGAGCGGGGGCCCGCACAGATACGCAGTATTTT
CASSLGRAGARTDTQYF
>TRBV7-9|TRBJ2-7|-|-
TGTGCCAGCAGCTTAGCGGTCTCCTACGAGCAGTACTTC
CASSLAVSYEQYF
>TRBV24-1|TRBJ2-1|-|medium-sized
TGTGCCACCAGTGATCCCAAGGGGTACGGGGATGAGCAGTTCTTC
CATSDPKGYGDEQFF
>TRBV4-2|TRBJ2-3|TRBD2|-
TGTGCCAGCAGCCAAGAAGATAGCGGGAGTATGACAGATACGCAGTATTTT
CASSQEDSGSMTDTQYF
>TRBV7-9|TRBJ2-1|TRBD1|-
TGTGCCAGCAGCTACCCGGGACAGGGGGCGGGCAATGAGCAGTTCTTC
CASSYPGQGAGNEQFF
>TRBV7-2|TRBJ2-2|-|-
TGTGCCAGCAGCTTAGGAGGTACGACCGGGGAGCTGTTTTTT
CASSLGGTTGELFF
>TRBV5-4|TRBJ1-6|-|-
TGTGCCAGCAGCTTGTGGGCAGGGATTAGTAATTCACCCCTCCACTTT
CASSLWAGISNSPLHF
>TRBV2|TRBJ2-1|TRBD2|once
TGTGCCAGCAGGACTAGCGGGGGCTACTCCTACAATGAGCAGTTCTTC
CASRTSGGYSYNEQFF
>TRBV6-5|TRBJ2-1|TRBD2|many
TGTGCCAGCTCCACTAGCGGGGGTACCCGTAATGAGCAGTTCTTC
CASSTSGGTRNEQFF
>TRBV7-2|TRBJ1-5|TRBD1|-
TGTGCCAGCAGCCTCTCCGGGACAGTGATTCAGCCCCAGCATTTT
CASSLSGTVIQPQHF
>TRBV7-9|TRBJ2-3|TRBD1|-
TGTGCCAGCAGCTTACGGACAGGGGGCACAGATACGCAGTATTTT
CASSLRTGGTDTQYF
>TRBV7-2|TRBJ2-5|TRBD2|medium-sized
TGTGCCAGCAGCTTAGGGATAGCGGGGGCCCAAGAGACCCAGTACTTC
CASSLGIAGAQETQYF
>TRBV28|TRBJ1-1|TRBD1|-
TGTGCCAGCAGCCTAGGGACAGGTAGTCAGTACACTGAAGCTTTCTTT
CASSLGTGSQYTEAFF
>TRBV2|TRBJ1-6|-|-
TGTGCCAGCAGTGAGAATATGGGAGGTAATTCTCCCCTCCACTTT
CASSENMGGNSPLHF
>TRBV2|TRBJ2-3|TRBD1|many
TGTGCCAGCAGCCTTAGACAGGGAAAAGGCACAGATACGCAGTATTTT
CASSLRQGKGTDTQYF
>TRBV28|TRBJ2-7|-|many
TGTGCCAGCAGTTGGGCTCGGTACGAGCAGTACTTC
CASSWARYEQYF
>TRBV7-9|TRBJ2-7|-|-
TGCGCCAGCAGCCATCGGACAGAGGGCCTGTACGAGCAGGACTTC
CASSHRTEGLYEQDF
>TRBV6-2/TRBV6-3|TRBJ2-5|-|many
TGTGCCAGCAGTCGAACAGGAGAGACCCAGTACTTC
CASSRTGETQYF
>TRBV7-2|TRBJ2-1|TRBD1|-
TGTGCCAGCAGCACTCGACCGGGACAGGGGGCGGGCAATGAGCAGTTCTTC
CASSTRPGQGAGNEQFF
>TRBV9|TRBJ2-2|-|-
TGTGCCAGCAGCGTAGGGGCCACGAACACCGGGGAGCTGTTTTTT
CASSVGATNTGELFF
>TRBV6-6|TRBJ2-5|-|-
TGTGCCAGCAGTGAAGGTGGGGGCGGGACCCAGTACTTC
CASSEGGGGTQYF
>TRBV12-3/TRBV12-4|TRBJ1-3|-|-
TGTGCCAGCAGTCACAGTTCTGGAAACACCATATATTTT
CASSHSSGNTIYF
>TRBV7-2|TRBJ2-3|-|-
TGTGCCGGCAGCTCTCGACTAGAGACGCAGTATTTT
CAGSSRLETQYF
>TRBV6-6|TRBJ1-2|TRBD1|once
TGTGCCAGCAGTCTGACAGGGGCTGGGATAGGCTACGCCTTC
CASSLTGAGIGYAF
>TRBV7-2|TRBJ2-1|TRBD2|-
TGTGCCAGCAGCTTAGCAGGTTTGGCGGGAGTATATAATGAGCAGTTCTTC
CASSLAGLAGVYNEQFF
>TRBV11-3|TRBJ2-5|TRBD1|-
TGTGCCAGCAGGCCCGGGACAGGGCCGAGGACCCAGTACTTC
CASRPGTGPRTQYF
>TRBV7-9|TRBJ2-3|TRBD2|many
TGTGCCAGCAGCTTAGCGCGACTAGCGGGAGGAGGGGCAGATACGCAGTATTTT
CASSLARLAGGGADTQYF